This T cell receptor (beta chain) was documented in a study of blood T cell repertoires in COVID-19. In this sample, this clone turned up a few times. CDR3 length: 14 residues. Between the trimmed V and J ends, which lost 6 bases and 4 bases, there was a span of 13 bases. Germline V gene data show CDR1 as MNHEY and CDR2 as SVGAGI. Some clones are missing from TCRdb's copy, which holds only in-frame ones; the method was immunoSEQ multiplex PCR. This table holds around 53,000 clones, 90% to 95% found once. The V gene is TRBV6-5, the J gene TRBJ1-5; the D gene is possibly TRBD1 (5 bases). Input material: peripheral blood. The source is a human donor in a cohort sampled during active COVID-19. The CDR3 loop is CASSPTVRNQPQHF. CDR3 DNA: TGTGCCAGCAGCCCGACAGTTCGAAATCAGCCCCAGCATTTT.